These T cell receptor beta chains were read from a single sample in a study of blood T cells in healthy people across ages. MiXCR, run by TCRdb on the 5' RACE reads, gives a single entry per CDR3 protein. Of approximately 350,000 distinct CDR3 sequences in the sample, over 45% were seen once. Sequenced input: blood. All receptors come from a man aged 60 to 75 in good health. Each CDR3 is given with its conserved first and last residue. D genes are given only for firm matches. Clone size is shown for a subset of rows, as once, few, many or a class of expanded clone.

v_gene: TRBV28
d_gene: NA
j_gene: TRBJ2-3
abundance: NA
CDR3aa: CASSLGLAGITDTQYF
CDR3nt: TGTGCCAGCAGTTTAGGGCTAGCAGGGATAACAGATACGCAGTATTTT

v_gene: TRBV9
d_gene: NA
j_gene: TRBJ2-3
abundance: NA
CDR3aa: CASSVDPTDTQYF
CDR3nt: TGTGCCAGCAGCGTAGATCCCACAGATACGCAGTATTTT

v_gene: TRBV27
d_gene: TRBD2
j_gene: TRBJ2-3
abundance: NA
CDR3aa: CASSLLPSGGRRDTQYF
CDR3nt: TGTGCCAGCAGTTTATTGCCTAGCGGGGGGCGTAGAGATACGCAGTATTTT

v_gene: TRBV7-2
d_gene: NA
j_gene: TRBJ1-5
abundance: NA
CDR3aa: CASSSDSSGSNQPQHF
CDR3nt: TGTGCCAGCAGCTCGGACAGCTCAGGGAGCAATCAGCCCCAGCATTTT

v_gene: TRBV12-5
d_gene: NA
j_gene: TRBJ2-5
abundance: NA
CDR3aa: CASGGDLQETQYF
CDR3nt: TGTGCTAGTGGTGGGGACCTCCAAGAGACCCAGTACTTC

v_gene: TRBV4-1
d_gene: TRBD2
j_gene: TRBJ2-4
abundance: many
CDR3aa: CASSSYSSGAKNIQYF
CDR3nt: TGCGCCAGCAGCTCATATTCTAGCGGAGCCAAAAACATTCAGTACTTC

v_gene: TRBV11-3
d_gene: NA
j_gene: TRBJ2-5
abundance: few
CDR3aa: CASSFPGQQETQYF
CDR3nt: TGTGCCAGCAGCTTCCCGGGGCAACAAGAGACCCAGTACTTC

v_gene: TRBV7-2
d_gene: NA
j_gene: TRBJ2-1
abundance: NA
CDR3aa: CASSLSEGLASNEQFF
CDR3nt: TGTGCCAGCAGCTTAAGTGAGGGCTTAGCCTCCAATGAGCAGTTCTTC

v_gene: TRBV6-5
d_gene: NA
j_gene: TRBJ2-5
abundance: NA
CDR3aa: CASRGKYQETQYF
CDR3nt: TGTGCCAGCAGGGGGAAGTACCAAGAGACCCAGTACTTC

v_gene: TRBV2
d_gene: NA
j_gene: TRBJ2-5
abundance: NA
CDR3aa: CASEGGGEETQYF
CDR3nt: TGTGCCTCCGAAGGAGGCGGCGAAGAGACCCAGTACTTC

v_gene: TRBV12-3/TRBV12-4
d_gene: NA
j_gene: TRBJ1-2
abundance: many
CDR3aa: CASSLFPDSGGYTF
CDR3nt: TGTGCCAGCAGTTTGTTTCCGGACTCTGGTGGCTACACCTTC

v_gene: TRBV5-1
d_gene: NA
j_gene: TRBJ2-5
abundance: NA
CDR3aa: CASSLTGIETQYF
CDR3nt: TGCGCCAGCAGCTTGACAGGGATAGAGACCCAGTACTTC

v_gene: TRBV29-1
d_gene: TRBD1
j_gene: TRBJ2-7
abundance: NA
CDR3aa: CSFRQGIEQYF
CDR3nt: TGCAGTTTTAGACAGGGGATCGAGCAGTACTTC

v_gene: TRBV5-1
d_gene: TRBD2
j_gene: TRBJ2-7
abundance: NA
CDR3aa: CASSWPLAGSYEQYF
CDR3nt: TGCGCCAGCAGCTGGCCCCTAGCGGGATCTTACGAGCAGTACTTC

v_gene: TRBV2
d_gene: TRBD1
j_gene: TRBJ2-7
abundance: NA
CDR3aa: CASSTGQRSSYEQYF
CDR3nt: TGTGCCAGCAGTACGGGACAGCGGAGCTCCTACGAGCAGTACTTC

v_gene: TRBV20-1
d_gene: TRBD2
j_gene: TRBJ2-7
abundance: NA
CDR3aa: CSALGWTSGSSSYEQYF
CDR3nt: TGCAGTGCTCTAGGGTGGACTAGCGGGAGTAGCTCCTACGAGCAGTACTTC

v_gene: TRBV7-9
d_gene: TRBD1
j_gene: TRBJ2-6
abundance: NA
CDR3aa: CASSQGQGPGANVLTF
CDR3nt: TGTGCCAGCAGCCAAGGACAGGGGCCTGGGGCCAACGTCCTGACTTTC

v_gene: TRBV7-9
d_gene: NA
j_gene: TRBJ2-1
abundance: NA
CDR3aa: CASSSCDWLVYNEQFF
CDR3nt: TGTGCCAGCAGCTCCTGTGACTGGCTGGTCTACAATGAGCAGTTCTTC

v_gene: TRBV2
d_gene: NA
j_gene: TRBJ1-2
abundance: few
CDR3aa: CASKWAGAYGYTF
CDR3nt: TGTGCCAGCAAATGGGCGGGTGCTTATGGCTACACCTTC

v_gene: TRBV15
d_gene: TRBD2
j_gene: TRBJ2-5
abundance: NA
CDR3aa: CATSRDLNGRAFQETQYF
CDR3nt: TGTGCCACCAGCAGAGATTTGAACGGGAGGGCCTTCCAAGAGACCCAGTACTTC

v_gene: TRBV7-9
d_gene: NA
j_gene: TRBJ2-7
abundance: NA
CDR3aa: CASSLQRVDEQYF
CDR3nt: TGTGCCAGCAGCTTACAGAGGGTCGACGAGCAGTACTTC

v_gene: TRBV27
d_gene: NA
j_gene: TRBJ1-2
abundance: NA
CDR3aa: CASSPLGQMTNYGYTF
CDR3nt: TGTGCCAGCAGTCCACTTGGACAAATGACTAACTATGGCTACACCTTC